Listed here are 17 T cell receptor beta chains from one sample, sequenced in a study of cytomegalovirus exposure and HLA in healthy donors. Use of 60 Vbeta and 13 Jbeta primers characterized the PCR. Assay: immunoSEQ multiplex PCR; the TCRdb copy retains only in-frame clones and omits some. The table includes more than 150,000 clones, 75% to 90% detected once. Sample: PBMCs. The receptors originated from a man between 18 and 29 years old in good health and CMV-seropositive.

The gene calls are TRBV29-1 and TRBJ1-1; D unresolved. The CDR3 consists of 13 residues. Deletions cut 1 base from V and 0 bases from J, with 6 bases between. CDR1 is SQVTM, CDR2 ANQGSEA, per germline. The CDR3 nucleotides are TGCAGCGTTGAAGGGGCCGTGAACACTGAAGCTTTCTTT. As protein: CSVEGAVNTEAFF.

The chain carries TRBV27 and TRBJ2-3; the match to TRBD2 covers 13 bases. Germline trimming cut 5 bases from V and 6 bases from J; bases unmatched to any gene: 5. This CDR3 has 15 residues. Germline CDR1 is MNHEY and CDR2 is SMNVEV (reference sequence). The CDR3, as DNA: TGTGCCAGCAGTACTAGCGGGGGGGCAGGGGATACGCAGTATTTT. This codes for CASSTSGGAGDTQYF.

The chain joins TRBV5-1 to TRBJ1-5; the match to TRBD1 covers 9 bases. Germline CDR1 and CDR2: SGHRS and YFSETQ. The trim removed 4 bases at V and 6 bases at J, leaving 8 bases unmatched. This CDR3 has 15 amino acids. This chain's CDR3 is CASSLGQGPGQPQHF. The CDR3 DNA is TGCGCCAGCAGCCTGGGACAGGGCCCCGGTCAGCCCCAGCATTTT.

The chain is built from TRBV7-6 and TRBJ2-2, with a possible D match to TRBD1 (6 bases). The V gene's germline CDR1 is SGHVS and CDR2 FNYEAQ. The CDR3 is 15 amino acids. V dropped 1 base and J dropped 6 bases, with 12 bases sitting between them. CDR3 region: CASSLGTVAAGELFF. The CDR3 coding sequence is TGTGCCAGCAGCTTAGGGACAGTGGCAGCCGGGGAGCTGTTTTTT.

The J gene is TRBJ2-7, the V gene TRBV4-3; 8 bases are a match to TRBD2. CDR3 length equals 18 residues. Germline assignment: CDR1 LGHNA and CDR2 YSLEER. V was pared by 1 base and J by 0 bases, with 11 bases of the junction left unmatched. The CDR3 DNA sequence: TGCGCCAGCAGCCAAGTCTCCCAAATAGCGGGGAGCTCCTACGAGCAGTACTTC. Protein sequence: CASSQVSQIAGSSYEQYF.

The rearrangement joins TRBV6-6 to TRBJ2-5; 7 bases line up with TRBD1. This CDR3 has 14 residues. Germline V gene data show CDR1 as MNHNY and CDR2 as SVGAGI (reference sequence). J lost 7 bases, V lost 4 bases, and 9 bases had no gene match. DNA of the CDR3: TGTGCCAGCAGTTCAAGACAGGGAAGGGCGACCCAGTACTTC. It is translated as CASSSRQGRATQYF.

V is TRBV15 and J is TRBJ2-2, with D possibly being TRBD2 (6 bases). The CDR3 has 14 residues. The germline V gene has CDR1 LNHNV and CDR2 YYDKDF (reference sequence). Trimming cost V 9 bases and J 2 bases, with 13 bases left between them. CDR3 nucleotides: TGTGCCACAACCTGGGGGGTAAACACCGGGGAGCTGTTTTTT. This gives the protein CATTWGVNTGELFF.

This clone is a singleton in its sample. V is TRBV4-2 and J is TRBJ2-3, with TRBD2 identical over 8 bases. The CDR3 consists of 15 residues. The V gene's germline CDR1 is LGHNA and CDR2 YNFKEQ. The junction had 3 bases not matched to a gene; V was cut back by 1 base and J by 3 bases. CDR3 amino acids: CASSQVASGTDTQYF. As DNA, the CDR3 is TGTGCCAGCAGCCAAGTTGCTAGCGGGACAGATACGCAGTATTTT.

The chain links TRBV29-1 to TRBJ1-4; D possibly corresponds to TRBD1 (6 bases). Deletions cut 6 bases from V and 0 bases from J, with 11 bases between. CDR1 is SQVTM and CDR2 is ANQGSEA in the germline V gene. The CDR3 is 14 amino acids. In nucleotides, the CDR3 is TGCAGCGTCCCACAGGGCGCAACTAATGAAAAACTGTTTTTT. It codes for CSVPQGATNEKLFF.

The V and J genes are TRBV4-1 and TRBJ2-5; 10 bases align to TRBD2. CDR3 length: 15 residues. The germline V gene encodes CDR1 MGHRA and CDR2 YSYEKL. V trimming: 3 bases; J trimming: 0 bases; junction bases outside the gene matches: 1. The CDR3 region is CASSQTSGHQETQYF. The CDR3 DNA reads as TGCGCCAGCAGCCAGACTAGCGGGCACCAAGAGACCCAGTACTTC.

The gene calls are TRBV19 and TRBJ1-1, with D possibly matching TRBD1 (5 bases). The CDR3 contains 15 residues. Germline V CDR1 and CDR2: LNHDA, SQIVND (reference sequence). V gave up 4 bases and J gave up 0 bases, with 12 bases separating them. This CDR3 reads CASSNDGALNTEAFF. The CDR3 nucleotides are TGTGCCAGTAGTAATGATGGGGCACTGAACACTGAAGCTTTCTTT.

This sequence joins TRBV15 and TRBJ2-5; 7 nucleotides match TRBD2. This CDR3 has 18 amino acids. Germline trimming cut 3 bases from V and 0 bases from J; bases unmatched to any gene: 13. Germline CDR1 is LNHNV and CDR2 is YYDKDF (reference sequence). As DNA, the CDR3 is TGTGCCACCAGCAGGGCCAAAAGGGACTACGGGTACCAAGAGACCCAGTACTTC. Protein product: CATSRAKRDYGYQETQYF.

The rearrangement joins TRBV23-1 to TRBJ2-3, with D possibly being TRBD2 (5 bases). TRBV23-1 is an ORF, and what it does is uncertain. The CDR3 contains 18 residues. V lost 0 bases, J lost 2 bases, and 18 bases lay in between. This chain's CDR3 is CASSQSRTRHHLTDTQYF. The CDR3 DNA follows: TGCGCCAGCAGTCAATCGAGGACTCGCCACCACCTCACAGATACGCAGTATTTT.

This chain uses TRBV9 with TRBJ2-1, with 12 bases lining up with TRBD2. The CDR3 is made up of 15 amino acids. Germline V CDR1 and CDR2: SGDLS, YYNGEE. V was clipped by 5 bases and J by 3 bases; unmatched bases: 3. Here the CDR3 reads CASSETSGGYNEQFF. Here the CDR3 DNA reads TGTGCCAGCAGTGAGACTAGCGGGGGCTACAATGAGCAGTTCTTC. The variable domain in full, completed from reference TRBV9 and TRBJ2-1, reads DSGVTQTPKHLITATGQRVTLRCSPRSGDLSVYWYQQSLDQGLQFLIQYYNGEERAKGNILERFSAQQFPDLHSELNLSSLELGDSALYFCASSETSGGYNEQFFGPGTRLTVL.

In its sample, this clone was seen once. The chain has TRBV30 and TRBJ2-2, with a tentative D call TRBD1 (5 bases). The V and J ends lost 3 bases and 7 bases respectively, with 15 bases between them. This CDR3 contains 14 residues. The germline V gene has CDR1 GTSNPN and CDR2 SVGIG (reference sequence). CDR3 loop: CAWRGIRGHGELFF. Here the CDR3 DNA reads TGTGCCTGGAGGGGCATCCGAGGACACGGGGAGCTGTTTTTT. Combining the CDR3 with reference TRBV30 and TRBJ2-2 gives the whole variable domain SQTIHQWPATLVQPVGSPLSLECTVEGTSNPNLYWYRQAAGRGLQLLFYSVGIGQISSEVPQNLSASRPQDRQFILSSKKLLLSDSGFYLCAWRGIRGHGELFFGEGSRLTVL.

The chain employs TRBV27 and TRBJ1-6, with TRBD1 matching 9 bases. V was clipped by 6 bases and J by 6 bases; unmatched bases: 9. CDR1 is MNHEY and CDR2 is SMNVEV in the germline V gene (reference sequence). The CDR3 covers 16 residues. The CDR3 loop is CASSLGQGIGNSPLHF. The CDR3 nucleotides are TGTGCCAGCAGCCTGGGACAGGGTATTGGTAATTCACCCCTCCACTTT.

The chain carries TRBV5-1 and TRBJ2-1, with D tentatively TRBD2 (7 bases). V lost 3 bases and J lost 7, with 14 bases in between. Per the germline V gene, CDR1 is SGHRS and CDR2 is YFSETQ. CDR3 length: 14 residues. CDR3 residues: CASSSVGGQNEQFF. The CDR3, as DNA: TGCGCCAGCAGCTCCGTGGGGGGGCAAAATGAGCAGTTCTTC.